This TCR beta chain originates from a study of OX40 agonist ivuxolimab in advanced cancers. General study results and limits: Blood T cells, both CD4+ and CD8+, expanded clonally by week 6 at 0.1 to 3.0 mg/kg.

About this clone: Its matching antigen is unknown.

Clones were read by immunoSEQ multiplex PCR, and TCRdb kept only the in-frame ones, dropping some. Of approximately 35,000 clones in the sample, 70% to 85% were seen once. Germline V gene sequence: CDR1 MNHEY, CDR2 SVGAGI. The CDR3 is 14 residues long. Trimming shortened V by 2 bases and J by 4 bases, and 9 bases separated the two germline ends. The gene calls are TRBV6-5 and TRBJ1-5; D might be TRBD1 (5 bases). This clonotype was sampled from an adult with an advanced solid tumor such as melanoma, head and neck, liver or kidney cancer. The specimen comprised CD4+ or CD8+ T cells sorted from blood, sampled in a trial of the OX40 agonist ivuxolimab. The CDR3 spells CASSYRQGNQPQHF. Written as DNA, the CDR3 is TGTGCCAGCAGTTACAGGCAGGGAAATCAGCCCCAGCATTTT.